The next 26 T cell receptor beta chains were all read from a single sample in a study of T-cell memory formation after mild COVID-19. TCRdb re-analysed the 5' RACE reads in MiXCR, keeping a single row per CDR3 protein. Of 250,000 to 300,000 distinct CDR3 sequences in the sample, 16% were seen once. The source material was PBMCs or a T cell subset sorted from them (not recorded which). Source of these receptors: a man younger than 35 who had mild COVID-19 (a few samples of this study predate the infection). Cell type and time point are not known.

The chain recombines TRBV28 with TRBJ2-7, with TRBD1 matching over 7 bases. With V trimmed by 5 bases and J by 2 bases, 9 bases remained unmatched. The CDR3 covers 15 residues. Looked up from germline, CDR1 is MDHEN and CDR2 is SYDVKM. CDR3 bases: TGTGCCAGCAGTCCGGAAATGCAGGGGGCCTACGAGCAGTACGTC. Protein product: CASSPEMQGAYEQYV.

This sequence joins TRBV4-3 and TRBJ1-2; D is uncertain. Trimming shortened V by 0 bases and J by 5 bases, and 16 bases separated the two germline ends. Germline V lookup: CDR1 LGHNA, CDR2 YSLEER. The CDR3 extends over 16 amino acids. This chain's CDR3 is CASSQDSGGLFYGYTF. The CDR3 DNA sequence: TGCGCCAGCAGCCAAGATTCAGGAGGCCTCTTTTATGGCTACACCTTC.

This clonotype occurred a few times. The chain links TRBV7-2 to TRBJ2-7, with D possibly matching TRBD2 (6 bases). Trimming removed 3 bases from V and 1 base from J, with 16 bases in between. CDR3 size: 16 residues. CDR1 and CDR2 from the germline V gene are SGHTA and FQGNSA. For the CDR3, the DNA is TGTGCCAGCAGCTTGGTAGGCGGGGCCATGTCCTACGAGCAGTACTTC. It yields the protein CASSLVGGAMSYEQYF.

This clonotype was seen a handful of times. The rearrangement uses TRBV3-1 and TRBJ2-2; D ambiguous. Germline V CDR1 and CDR2: LGHDT, YNNKEL (reference sequence). The CDR3 has 12 amino acids. Trimming shortened V by 4 bases and J by 5 bases, and 5 bases separated the two germline ends. This chain's CDR3 is CASSPQTGELFF. CDR3 nucleotide sequence: TGTGCCAGCAGCCCACAGACCGGGGAGCTGTTTTTT.

There are many counts of this clonotype. The rearrangement uses TRBV6-5 and TRBJ2-7; D is unclear. This CDR3 is 15 amino acids long. Germline V gives CDR1 MNHEY, CDR2 SVGAGI. The V end lost 6 bases, the J end lost 5 bases, and 20 bases lay between the germline ends. The DNA for the CDR3 is TGTGCCAGCAGGACTGCTGCGGTTAGTCCGGACGAGCAGTACTTC. Translating gives CASRTAAVSPDEQYF.

This clonotype has a count of ten or more. The chain is built from TRBV7-3 and TRBJ1-1; 7 bases are shared with TRBD1. Losses at the gene ends were 2 bases for V and 4 bases for J; bases not matched to a gene: 1. Germline-derived CDR1 and CDR2 are SGHTA and FQGTGA. This CDR3 has 13 residues. In DNA, the CDR3 is TGTGCCAGCAGCTTATCAGGGGGCACTGAAGCTTTCTTT. Encoded protein: CASSLSGGTEAFF.

This clonotype was seen a few times. This sequence joins TRBV11-2 and TRBJ2-3; 9 bases agree with TRBD2. With V trimmed by 1 base and J by 1 base, 12 bases remained unmatched. The CDR3 runs to 19 residues. The germline V gene has CDR1 SGHAT and CDR2 FQNNGV. CDR3 protein: CASSLALAGGLMRTDTQYF. The CDR3 DNA sequence: TGTGCCAGCAGCTTAGCTCTGGCGGGGGGGCTAATGCGCACAGATACGCAGTATTTT.

There are a few counts of this clonotype. This chain uses TRBV12-5 with TRBJ1-3; D remains unclear. From germline, CDR1 is LGHNT and CDR2 FRNRAP. V was pared by 6 bases and J by 0 bases, with 6 bases between. The CDR3 is made up of 13 amino acids. CDR3 sequence (DNA): TGTGCTAGTGGCGGGAGCTCTGGAAACACCATATATTTT. This codes for CASGGSSGNTIYF.

This clonotype was seen a few times. The chain employs TRBV20-1 and TRBJ2-1; perhaps D is TRBD1 or TRBD2 (5 bases each). CDR1 DFQATT and CDR2 SNEGSKA come from the germline V gene (reference sequence). This CDR3 has 14 amino acids. Between the trimmed V and J ends, which lost 6 bases and 7 bases, there was a span of 19 bases. DNA of the CDR3: TGCAGTGCGGGACCGGTGGGACCGGGGAATGAGCAGTTCTTC. Translation gives CSAGPVGPGNEQFF.

The chain links TRBV2 to TRBJ2-3; D is unresolved. Germline V gene data show CDR1 as SNHLY and CDR2 as FYNNEI. V dropped 6 bases and J dropped 0 bases, with 10 bases sitting between them. This CDR3 has 14 amino acids. Written as DNA, the CDR3 is TGTGCCAGCAGAGCCGATACAAGCACAGATACGCAGTATTTT. Its protein product is CASRADTSTDTQYF.

This clonotype was seen more than once but under ten times. V usage is TRBV29-1 and J usage is TRBJ2-1; TRBD2 might be the D (6 bases). V was clipped by 2 bases and J by 0 bases, with 14 bases between them. The CDR3 has 16 residues. Germline V gene lookup returns CDR1 SQVTM and CDR2 ANQGSEA. The CDR3 DNA reads TGCAGCGTTGAACAGAGGGGACTCGGCTCCTACAATGAGCAGTTCTTC. This translates into CSVEQRGLGSYNEQFF.

This clonotype was counted a few times. V and J are TRBV18 and TRBJ1-3; D unclear. Trimming pared 7 bases from V and 1 base from J, leaving 2 bases between. The CDR3 sequence is 11 residues long. Germline CDR1 is KGHSH and CDR2 is LQKENI. The CDR3 protein is CASWSGNTIYF. DNA of the CDR3: TGTGCCAGCTGGTCTGGAAACACCATATATTTT.

The chain carries TRBV7-2 and TRBJ2-2; D unresolved. Trimming pared 0 bases from V and 0 bases from J, leaving 8 bases between. The CDR3 totals 16 residues. Germline CDR1 SGHTA, CDR2 FQGNSA. Here the CDR3 reads CASSLAFRPNTGELFF. The CDR3 DNA reads as TGTGCCAGCAGCTTAGCGTTTCGGCCGAACACCGGGGAGCTGTTTTTT.

A few counts support this clonotype. This chain connects TRBV9 to TRBJ2-3, with D uncertain. Trimming left V 3 bases short and J 2 bases short, with 10 bases between. Germline V gene sequence: CDR1 SGDLS, CDR2 YYNGEE. The CDR3 has 14 amino acids. For the CDR3, the DNA is TGTGCCAGCAGCGACCGCATGGACACAGATACGCAGTATTTT. Encoded protein: CASSDRMDTDTQYF. Together with reference TRBV9 and TRBJ2-3, the CDR3 gives the full variable domain: DSGVTQTPKHLITATGQRVTLRCSPRSGDLSVYWYQQSLDQGLQFLIQYYNGEERAKGNILERFSAQQFPDLHSELNLSSLELGDSALYFCASSDRMDTDTQYFGPGTRLTVL.

This clonotype was counted many times. The junction and the germline gene differ at one end; a read error may be behind it. The chain combines TRBV12-3 or TRBV12-4 with TRBJ2-3; D gene uncertain. This CDR3 has 11 amino acids. The DNA of the CDR3 is TGTGCCAGCAGCTTAGGAGATACGCAGTATTTT. Protein product: CASSLGDTQYF.

This chain uses TRBV6-6 with TRBJ1-5, with D uncertain. Germline lookup yields CDR1 MNHNY and CDR2 SVGAGI (reference sequence). The CDR3 has 16 amino acids. The V end lost 0 bases, the J end lost 4 bases, and 13 bases lay between the germline ends. The CDR3 spells CASSYSIYSQNQPQHF. The CDR3 DNA reads TGTGCCAGCAGTTACTCGATTTACAGCCAAAATCAGCCCCAGCATTTT.

This clonotype was seen more than once but under ten times. The chain is built from TRBV4-2 and TRBJ1-6, with 9 bases matching TRBD1. V shed 11 bases and J 8 bases; nucleotides not matched to a gene: 10. The CDR3 contains 14 residues. The V gene's germline CDR1 is LGHNA and CDR2 YNFKEQ. CDR3 sequence reads: CASRTGDGYSPLHF. CDR3 nucleotides: TGTGCCTCTCGGACAGGGGACGGGTATTCACCCCTCCACTTT.

The sample holds a few counts of this clonotype. J is TRBJ2-7 and V is TRBV5-6; 8 bases line up with TRBD1. This CDR3 is built from 15 residues. Germline loops: CDR1 SGHDT, CDR2 YYEEEE. V trimming: 4 bases; J trimming: 5 bases; junction bases outside the gene matches: 11. The CDR3 nucleotides read TGTGCCAGCAGCGTTGACAGGGGAGACGTGAACGAGCAGTACTTC. Amino acids: CASSVDRGDVNEQYF.

The V call is TRBV4-3, the J call TRBJ2-1; the D is unclear. The CDR3 runs to 14 residues. Trimming pared 0 bases from V and 4 bases from J, leaving 7 bases between. From germline, CDR1 is LGHNA and CDR2 YSLEER. The CDR3 reads CASSQDVIYNEQFF. DNA of the CDR3: TGCGCCAGCAGCCAAGATGTTATTTACAATGAGCAGTTCTTC.

The V call is TRBV20-1, the J call TRBJ2-2; tentatively, D is TRBD2 (6 bases). Trimming took 4 bases from V and 8 from J, leaving 11 bases between them. Germline V lookup: CDR1 DFQATT, CDR2 SNEGSKA (reference sequence). The CDR3 is 12 residues long. In DNA, the CDR3 is TGCAGTGCTAATAAGGCGGGGGGGGAGCTGTTTTTT. This translates into CSANKAGGELFF.

The chain links TRBV9 to TRBJ2-5, with 8 bases identical to TRBD2. V was clipped by 0 bases and J by 5 bases; unmatched bases: 9. The CDR3 contains 16 residues. CDR1 is SGDLS, CDR2 YYNGEE, per germline. The CDR3 protein is CASSVAGAGAGETQYF. CDR3 DNA: TGTGCCAGCAGCGTAGCCGGAGCGGGGGCGGGGGAGACCCAGTACTTC.

The chain carries TRBV27 and TRBJ1-4, with D unclear. CDR1 is MNHEY and CDR2 is SMNVEV in the germline V gene (reference sequence). CDR3 length equals 15 residues. Trimming left V 6 bases short and J 7 bases short, with 18 bases between. CDR3 DNA: TGTGCCAGCAGCCAATTCGGGGTCGAGGGTGAAAAACTGTTTTTT. Its protein product is CASSQFGVEGEKLFF. The whole variable domain, filled in from reference TRBV27 and TRBJ1-4, reads EAQVTQNPRYLITVTGKKLTVTCSQNMNHEYMSWYRQDPGLGLRQIYYSMNVEVTDKGDVPEGYKVSRKEKRNFPLILESPSPNQTSLYFCASSQFGVEGEKLFFGSGTQLSVL.

The chain uses TRBV5-1 and TRBJ2-3; D may be TRBD2 (6 bases). Germline loops: CDR1 SGHRS, CDR2 YFSETQ. The V gene lost 4 bases and the J gene lost 6 bases, with 18 bases spanning the gap. CDR3 length: 15 residues. CDR3 in DNA: TGCGCCAGCAGCGTGGGCCCTGGCGGGGTGGATACGCAGTATTTT. This translates into CASSVGPGGVDTQYF.

This clonotype was observed a handful of times. This sequence joins TRBV19 and TRBJ1-1; D gene uncertain. Germline CDR1 and CDR2: LNHDA and SQIVND (reference sequence). This CDR3 comprises 10 residues. The CDR3, as DNA: TGTGCGGCGGGGTCCCCTGAAGCTTTCTTT. Encoded protein: CAAGSPEAFF. The variable domain in full, with the rest retrieved from reference TRBV19 and TRBJ1-1, is DGGITQSPKYLFRKEGQNVTLSCEQNLNHDAMYWYRQDPGQGLRLIYYSQIVNDFQKGDIAEGYSVSREKKESFPLTVTSAQKNPTAFYLCAAGSPEAFFGQGTRLTVV.

This clonotype was observed a handful of times. The chain is built from TRBV25-1 and TRBJ2-7, with TRBD1 as a possible D gene (6 bases). Trimming removed 3 bases from V and 5 bases from J, with 14 bases in between. The CDR3 runs 14 residues. Germline CDR1 reads MGHDK; CDR2 reads SYGVNS. The CDR3 DNA is TGTGCCAGCAGTGATTCGGACAGAGGGGACGAGCAGTACTTC. Translating gives CASSDSDRGDEQYF.

This chain uses TRBV12-3 or TRBV12-4 with TRBJ2-3; 9 nucleotides match TRBD2. The CDR3 is made up of 13 amino acids. V lost 5 bases to trimming and J lost 8 bases; unmatched junction nucleotides: 5. CDR3 DNA sequence: TGTGCCAGCAGTGAAGCGGGGGGCGCTACGCAGTATTTT. It encodes CASSEAGGATQYF.